Listed here are 31 T cell receptor beta chains from one sample, sequenced in a study of identical twins' blood T cells. MiXCR, run by TCRdb on the 5' RACE reads, gives a single entry per CDR3 protein. The sample holds roughly 380,000 distinct CDR3 sequences, roughly 31% seen once. What was sequenced was PBMCs. These receptor sequences come from a woman aged 18 to 55 in good health.

This clonotype was counted between two and nine times. The rearrangement links TRBV27 to TRBJ1-5; the D is unclear. CDR1 and CDR2 from the germline V gene are MNHEY and SMNVEV (reference sequence). CDR3 length equals 14 residues. Trimming took 0 bases from V and 5 from J, leaving 8 bases between them. CDR3 sequence (DNA): TGTGCCAGCAGTTTATCGGGAGGGCATCAGCCCCAGCATTTT. Translating it yields CASSLSGGHQPQHF.

This clonotype was detected a few times. The rearrangement links TRBV21-1 to TRBJ2-7; the table names TRBD2, a call not compared with the DNA. TRBV21-1 is deemed a pseudogene. The CDR3 extends over 15 amino acids. The CDR3 DNA is TGTGCCAGCAGGCTTAGCGGGAGAAATCTCCACGAGCAGTACTTC. Translating it yields CASRLSGRNLHEQYF.

Details on this clonotype: This sequence may be a read error, since a much larger clone differs from it by one base. The chain is built from TRBV29-1 and TRBJ1-2; possible D gene TRBD1, 6 bases. The germline gives CDR1 SQVTM, CDR2 ANQGSEA. The CDR3 is 16 residues long. Trimming pared 5 bases from V and 5 bases from J, leaving 24 bases between. This CDR3 is CSVFRPTTGRTYGYTF. The CDR3 bases are TGCAGCGTTTTTAGGCCCACGACAGGACGGACTTATGGCTACACCTTC.

This chain joins TRBV30 and TRBJ1-4; D remains ambiguous. The CDR3 has 11 amino acids. The germline CDR1 and CDR2 sequences are GTSNPN and SVGIG (reference sequence). Deletions cut 4 bases from V and 11 bases from J, with 11 bases between. The DNA of the CDR3 is TGTGCCTGGAAAAACATCGGTAAACTGTTTTTT. Translation gives CAWKNIGKLFF.

This chain uses TRBV5-1 with TRBJ2-7; unclear D gene. Germline values: CDR1 SGHRS, CDR2 YFSETQ. CDR3 length: 12 amino acids. Between the trimmed V and J ends, which lost 5 bases and 0 bases, there was a span of 6 bases. CDR3 sequence: CASRGDSYEQYF. As DNA, the CDR3 is TGCGCCAGCAGAGGTGACTCCTACGAGCAGTACTTC.

This clonotype was seen more than once but under ten times. The CDR3 DNA reads as TGTGCCAGCAGTTACGGCAGCGCCACAGATACGCAGTATTTT. This gives the protein CASSYGSATDTQYF. The rearrangement joins TRBV6-6 to TRBJ2-3; no clear D. The germline gives CDR1 MNHNY, CDR2 SVGAGI (reference sequence). This CDR3 spans 14 amino acids. V was cut by 2 bases and J by 2 bases, with 8 bases left in between.

This clonotype was seen a handful of times. This chain links TRBV5-6 with TRBJ1-5; TRBD1 might be the D (5 bases). Germline loops: CDR1 SGHDT, CDR2 YYEEEE. The CDR3 runs 13 residues. V shed 0 bases and J shed 7 bases, with 8 bases lying between them. In DNA form, the CDR3 reads TGTGCCAGCAGCTTGGACAGGAGCCAGCCCCAGCATTTT. This gives the protein CASSLDRSQPQHF.

Points on this clonotype: A read error may produce the germline difference seen at one junction end. V gene TRBV27 combines with J gene TRBJ1-4; 8 bases fit TRBD1. This CDR3 region has 13 residues. Germline values: CDR1 MNHEY, CDR2 SMNVEV (reference sequence). The CDR3 here is CASRQGVNGKLFF. In nucleotides, the CDR3 is TGTGCCAGCAGACAGGGGGTTAATGGAAAACTGTTTTTT. The whole variable domain, remainder taken from reference TRBV27 and TRBJ1-4, is EAQVTQNPRYLITVTGKKLTVTCSQNMNHEYMSWYRQDPGLGLRQIYYSMNVEVTDKGDVPEGYKVSRKEKRNFPLILESPSPNQTSLYFCASRQGVNGKLFFGSGTQLSVL.

Only one count was recorded for this clonotype. A clone one base away is much larger, so this may be a read error. The DNA for the CDR3 is TGTGCCAGCGGCGTATCCTTTGGGGCTAACTATGGCTACACCTTC. This translates into CASGVSFGANYGYTF. The V call is TRBV9, the J call TRBJ1-2; D unclear. This CDR3 comprises 15 residues. Per the germline V gene, CDR1 is SGDLS and CDR2 is YYNGEE.

This clonotype was picked up a small number of times. The chain is built from TRBV2 and TRBJ2-5, with no clear D. Trimming took off 6 bases at V and 1 base at J, with 9 bases between the two ends. CDR1 and CDR2 from the germline V gene are SNHLY and FYNNEI. This CDR3 has 13 amino acids. The CDR3 here is CASRRNFQETQYF. The CDR3 region has the DNA TGTGCCAGCAGACGAAACTTCCAAGAGACCCAGTACTTC.

About this clonotype itself: This clone may be a read error of a much larger clone one base away. The gene calls are TRBV5-4 and TRBJ1-1; no clear D. The CDR3 runs 12 residues. Germline CDR1 is SGHNT and CDR2 is YYREEE (reference sequence). The DNA for the CDR3 is TGTGCCTGCAGAAAAGAGGCAGGTGAAGCTTTCTTT. The encoded protein is CACRKEAGEAFF. The full variable domain, completed using reference TRBV5-4 and TRBJ1-1, is ETGVTQSPTHLIKTRGQQVTLRCSSQSGHNTVSWYQQALGQGPQFIFQYYREEENGRGNFPPRFSGLQFPNYSSELNVNALELDDSALYLCACRKEAGEAFFGQGTRLTVV.

This clonotype appeared a few times. The chain employs TRBV7-9 and TRBJ1-2, with D uncertain. The V end was cut by 1 base, the J end by 6 bases, with 24 bases between. Germline CDR1 and CDR2: SEHNR and FQNEAQ (reference sequence). The CDR3 spans 18 residues. Here the CDR3 DNA reads TGTGCCAGCAGCTTAGGGCTTCCCGTGCCATCCTCTTTCAATGGCTACACCTTC. Translated: CASSLGLPVPSSFNGYTF. The variable domain in full, completed from reference TRBV7-9 and TRBJ1-2, reads DTGVSQNPRHKITKRGQNVTFRCDPISEHNRLYWYRQTLGQGPEFLTYFQNEAQLEKSRLLSDRFSAERPKGSFSTLEIQRTEQGDSAMYLCASSLGLPVPSSFNGYTFGSGTRLTVV.

The chain joins TRBV18 to TRBJ2-7; D unresolved. Trimming took 0 bases from V and 7 from J, leaving 7 bases between them. The germline V gene has CDR1 KGHSH and CDR2 LQKENI. The CDR3 covers 12 residues. The CDR3 protein is CASSPPVGEQYF. As DNA, the CDR3 is TGTGCCAGCTCACCACCGGTCGGGGAGCAGTACTTC.

This chain joins TRBV6-6 and TRBJ1-5; D unclear. Trimming stripped 1 base from V and 4 bases from J, with 8 bases between. This CDR3 contains 14 residues. Germline V lookup: CDR1 MNHNY, CDR2 SVGAGI (reference sequence). CDR3 nucleotides: TGTGCCAGCAGTTACTTCGCGGGGAATCAGCCCCAGCATTTT. Translation gives CASSYFAGNQPQHF.

This chain connects TRBV3-1 to TRBJ2-3; the D gene is possibly TRBD2 (6 bases). With 5 bases removed from V and 4 bases from J, the gap between germline ends came to 13 bases. Germline-derived CDR1 and CDR2 are LGHDT and YNNKEL (reference sequence). The CDR3 is made up of 14 amino acids. CDR3 sequence reads: CASSSRGGADTQYF. Here the CDR3 DNA reads TGTGCCAGCAGCTCCCGCGGCGGGGCAGATACGCAGTATTTT.

On this clonotype: The junction shows a germline mismatch at one end, possibly a read error. This chain connects TRBV3-1 to TRBJ1-2, with 8 bases fitting TRBD1. CDR3 size: 15 residues. From germline, CDR1 is LGHDT and CDR2 YNNKEL (reference sequence). The DNA of the CDR3 is TGTGCCGGCAGCTCCCTGACAGGGGCAGAAAATGGCTACACCTTC. Its translation: CAGSSLTGAENGYTF.

The gene calls are TRBV10-3 and TRBJ2-1; D remains ambiguous. This CDR3 is 16 amino acids long. Deletions cut 0 bases from V and 6 bases from J, with 15 bases between. Germline CDR1 reads ENHRY; CDR2 reads SYGVKD. CDR3 protein: CAISESGVRKPNEQFF. CDR3 in DNA: TGTGCCATCAGTGAGTCTGGGGTAAGGAAGCCCAATGAGCAGTTCTTC.

V gene TRBV12-5 combines with J gene TRBJ2-2; perhaps TRBD1 as D (5 bases). Germline lookup yields CDR1 LGHNT and CDR2 FRNRAP. The CDR3 is 17 amino acids. Between the trimmed V and J ends, which lost 6 bases and 1 base, there was a span of 18 bases. CDR3 nucleotides: TGTGCTAGTGGCTCGTCTTTTGATCAGGGGAACACCGGGGAGCTGTTTTTT. Amino acids: CASGSSFDQGNTGELFF.

The chain links TRBV12-3 or TRBV12-4 to TRBJ2-3; TRBD2 aligns across 7 bases. The trim removed 3 bases at V and 0 bases at J, leaving 0 bases unmatched. This CDR3 is 14 amino acids long. The CDR3 DNA reads TGTGCCAGCAGTTTGGGACTAAGCACAGATACGCAGTATTTT. The encoded protein is CASSLGLSTDTQYF.

Only a few counts were recorded for this clonotype. This chain connects TRBV6-5 to TRBJ1-2; tentatively, D is TRBD1 (5 bases). The CDR3 is made up of 14 amino acids. The V end lost 6 bases, the J end lost 4 bases, and 15 bases lay between the germline ends. The germline CDR1 and CDR2 sequences are MNHEY and SVGAGI. CDR3 bases: TGTGCCAGCAGAAAAGGGACCCAGGGCTATGGCTACACCTTC. This translates into CASRKGTQGYGYTF.

This clonotype was recorded many times. This CDR3 reads CSARGQGNNQPQHF. Written as DNA, the CDR3 is TGCAGTGCTAGAGGACAGGGGAATAATCAGCCCCAGCATTTT. The V and J genes are TRBV20-1 and TRBJ1-5, with TRBD1 identical over 8 bases. The germline V gene has CDR1 DFQATT and CDR2 SNEGSKA (reference sequence). Trimming cost V 1 base and J 4 bases; bases outside gene matches: 3. The CDR3 extends over 14 amino acids.

This clonotype was seen repeatedly, ten times or more. The CDR3, as DNA: TGCAGCGTTTCAGGAAACCCCCCCTACGAGCAGTACTTC. This encodes CSVSGNPPYEQYF. The chain recombines TRBV29-1 with TRBJ2-7; D remains unclear. The CDR3 is 13 amino acids. The V gene lost 5 bases and the J gene lost 2 bases, with 13 bases spanning the gap. CDR1 and CDR2 from the germline V gene are SQVTM and ANQGSEA.

V gene TRBV30 combines with J gene TRBJ1-1; D call uncertain. The CDR3 consists of 13 residues. V was cut by 0 bases and J by 4 bases, with 9 bases left in between. Germline loops: CDR1 GTSNPN, CDR2 SVGIG (reference sequence). CDR3 nucleotides: TGTGCCTGGAGTGTAGGAAGTAGCACTGAAGCTTTCTTT. Translation gives CAWSVGSSTEAFF.

This chain joins TRBV20-1 and TRBJ2-3; perhaps TRBD1 as D (5 bases). The V end lost 3 bases, the J end lost 6 bases, and 10 bases lay between the germline ends. Germline-derived CDR1 and CDR2 are DFQATT and SNEGSKA (reference sequence). The CDR3 is 12 residues long. CDR3 sequence reads: CSASQQVDTQYF. CDR3 nucleotide sequence: TGCAGTGCTAGCCAACAGGTGGATACGCAGTATTTT.

V and J are TRBV20-1 and TRBJ2-7, with 10 bases matching TRBD1. CDR1 and CDR2 (germline): DFQATT, SNEGSKA (reference sequence). The CDR3 is 14 residues long. Germline trimming cut 3 bases from V and 3 bases from J; bases unmatched to any gene: 5. CDR3 residues: CSASLRTGGYEQYF. The CDR3 bases are TGCAGTGCTAGTCTGCGGACAGGGGGCTACGAGCAGTACTTC.

The chain links TRBV18 to TRBJ2-7; D is ambiguous. Trimming took off 2 bases at V and 3 bases at J, with 14 bases between the two ends. CDR3 length: 15 amino acids. CDR1 and CDR2 from the germline V gene are KGHSH and LQKENI. The CDR3 loop reads CASSPLETTIYEQYF. The CDR3 nucleotides are TGTGCCAGCTCACCATTGGAGACGACGATCTACGAGCAGTACTTC.

The chain couples TRBV11-2 to TRBJ1-5, with D tentatively TRBD1 (5 bases). This CDR3 contains 15 residues. Germline V gene sequence: CDR1 SGHAT, CDR2 FQNNGV. Between the trimmed V and J ends, which lost 5 bases and 7 bases, there was a span of 18 bases. CDR3 coding DNA: TGTGCCAGCAGCCCGAATAGAGGGGCTCGGCAGCCCCAGCATTTT. Its protein product is CASSPNRGARQPQHF.

This clonotype was found a few times. The chain combines TRBV2 with TRBJ1-2; TRBD1 agrees at 12 bases. Trimming at V came to 4 bases and at J to 5 bases, leaving 2 bases not matched to a gene. This CDR3 is built from 14 residues. The V gene's germline CDR1 is SNHLY and CDR2 FYNNEI. The CDR3 is CASSAGQGAYGYTF. For the CDR3, the DNA is TGTGCCAGCAGTGCGGGACAGGGGGCTTATGGCTACACCTTC. The full variable domain, in which reference TRBV2 and TRBJ1-2 provide the parts outside the CDR3, is EPEVTQTPSHQVTQMGQEVILRCVPISNHLYFYWYRQILGQKVEFLVSFYNNEISEKSEIFDDQFSVERPDGSNFTLKIRSTKLEDSAMYFCASSAGQGAYGYTFGSGTRLTVV.

This chain connects TRBV6-1 to TRBJ1-2; 7 nucleotides line up with TRBD1. The germline V gene has CDR1 MNHNS and CDR2 SASEGT. Germline trimming cut 6 bases from V and 0 bases from J; bases unmatched to any gene: 4. This CDR3 contains 14 residues. For the CDR3, the DNA is TGTGCCAGCAGCCGAGGGACAGCTAACTATGGCTACACCTTC. This encodes CASSRGTANYGYTF.

This clonotype was seen a few times. The V and J genes are TRBV19 and TRBJ2-2, with a weak D call TRBD2 (5 bases). The V end was cut by 3 bases, the J end by 1 base, with 6 bases between. The CDR3 consists of 14 residues. Germline-derived CDR1 and CDR2 are LNHDA and SQIVND (reference sequence). The CDR3 bases are TGTGCCAGTAGTATTGGGAGGAACACCGGGGAGCTGTTTTTT. Translation: CASSIGRNTGELFF.

Comment on this clonotype: Sequence at one end of the junction differs from germline and may be a read error. This chain joins TRBV12-5 and TRBJ1-1; tentatively, D is TRBD1 (6 bases). Per germline, CDR1 LGHNT and CDR2 FRNRAP. There are 18 residues in the CDR3. The DNA of the CDR3 is TGTGCTAGTGGTTTGGATTCGTGGCAGGGGTCAGTGAACACTGAAGCCTTCTTT. Translating gives CASGLDSWQGSVNTEAFF.